A selection of T cell receptor beta chains follows, all from one sample in a study of T cells expressing NK-cell markers. TCRdb re-called the 5' RACE reads and shows each CDR3 protein once, DNA omitted. Its table lists about 160,000 distinct CDR3 sequences. The material sequenced was blood T cells: a sorted CD56 or NKG2C T cell subset, CD4+ or CD8+ T cells, or bulk PBMC T cells (not recorded which). These TCRs come from a man aged 18 to 69 in good health. Each CDR3 is given with its conserved first and last residue.

j_call: TRBJ2-3; v_call: TRBV9; cdr3_aa: CASSDTGDTQYF
j_call: TRBJ2-7; v_call: TRBV7-9; cdr3_aa: CASSFLGDEQYF
j_call: TRBJ1-1; v_call: TRBV11-2; cdr3_aa: CASSSFGSGREAFF
j_call: TRBJ1-1; v_call: TRBV25-1; cdr3_aa: CASSEYQGMNTEAFF
j_call: TRBJ2-7; v_call: TRBV29-1; cdr3_aa: CSVEEAGGLYEQYF
j_call: TRBJ2-3; v_call: TRBV28; cdr3_aa: CASSPDSDTQYF
j_call: TRBJ2-1; v_call: TRBV28; cdr3_aa: CASSYGQGGAEQFF
j_call: TRBJ2-3; v_call: TRBV9; cdr3_aa: CASSAPTGGQADTQYF
j_call: TRBJ1-5; v_call: TRBV6-1; cdr3_aa: CASSPATGDQPQHF
j_call: TRBJ1-2; v_call: TRBV7-9; cdr3_aa: CASSFGSHHGYTF
j_call: TRBJ1-2; v_call: TRBV7-3; cdr3_aa: CASSLTGGGDLYGYTF
j_call: TRBJ1-1; v_call: TRBV7-6; cdr3_aa: CASSLGVGRNEAFF
j_call: TRBJ2-5; v_call: TRBV11-1; cdr3_aa: CASTLDRIPQETQYF
j_call: TRBJ2-7; v_call: TRBV5-6; cdr3_aa: CASSSTGSSYEQYF
j_call: TRBJ2-2; v_call: TRBV12-3/TRBV12-4; cdr3_aa: CASIPMGLGELFF
j_call: TRBJ2-3; v_call: TRBV9; cdr3_aa: CASSPDRGGTDTQYF